What follows describes a single TCR beta chain. Its matching antigen is unknown. Some clones are missing from TCRdb's copy, which holds only in-frame ones; the method was immunoSEQ multiplex PCR. This table holds about 12,000 clones, around 86% found once. Germline loops: CDR1 MGHDK, CDR2 SYGVNS. The CDR3 spans 17 residues. The V gene lost 4 bases and the J gene lost 6 bases, with 22 bases spanning the gap. The data derive from a study of tumor-infiltrating lymphocytes in localized non-small cell lung cancer. General study points: Technical variation could not be separated from intratumor heterogeneity here. TCRbeta sequencing showed higher T cell infiltration in tumors than uninvolved lung.

V usage is TRBV25-1 and J usage is TRBJ2-1, with D perhaps assigned TRBD1 or TRBD2 (5 bases each). This clonotype was sampled from a human donor with non-small cell lung cancer. The sequenced sample was lung tumor tissue. CDR3 loop: CASSGREPRERGNEQFF. CDR3 coding DNA: TGTGCCAGCAGTGGCCGAGAACCCAGGGAGAGGGGCAATGAGCAGTTCTTC.